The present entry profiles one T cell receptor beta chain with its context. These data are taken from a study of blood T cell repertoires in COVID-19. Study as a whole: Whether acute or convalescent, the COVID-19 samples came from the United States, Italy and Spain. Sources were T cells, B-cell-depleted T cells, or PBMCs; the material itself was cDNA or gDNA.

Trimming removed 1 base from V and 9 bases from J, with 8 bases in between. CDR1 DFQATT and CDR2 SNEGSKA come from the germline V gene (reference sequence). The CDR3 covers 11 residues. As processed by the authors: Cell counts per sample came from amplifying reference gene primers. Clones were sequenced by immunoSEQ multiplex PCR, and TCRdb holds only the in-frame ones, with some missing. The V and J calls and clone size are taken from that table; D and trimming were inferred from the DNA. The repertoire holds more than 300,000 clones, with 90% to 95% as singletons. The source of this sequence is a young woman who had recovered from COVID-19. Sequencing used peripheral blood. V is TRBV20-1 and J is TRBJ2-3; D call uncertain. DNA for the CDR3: TGCAGTGCTAGAGCCGGCGGAACGCAGTATTTT. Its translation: CSARAGGTQYF.